This T cell receptor (beta chain) was observed in a study of cytomegalovirus exposure and HLA in healthy donors (dated by TCRdb to 2017 to 2019). Looking at the study overall: An earlier analysis of approximately 640 of the donors reported roughly 270 Gb of sequence data and roughly 100 million unique TCR beta sequences from about 179 million T cells. Typing coverage varied by locus: roughly 629-640 donors for A, B, C, DRB1 and DQB1; roughly 520 for DQA1; about 570 for DPA1; roughly 470 for DPB1. An early release covering roughly 580 HLA-typed donors comprised approximately 290 gigabases of sequencing data and approximately 80 million unique TCR sequences. HLA typing covered class I and class II loci at four-digit resolution. An earlier analysis of approximately 640 of the donors applied high-throughput TCR beta sequencing to assess whether each TCR beta V gene segment acted as functional or pseudogenic. In a later analysis, previously published TCR beta repertoires from 600 to 850 donors were re-analyzed and high-resolution HLA genotyping was added so that TCR occurrence patterns could be studied. Of the approximately 400 genotyped donors, roughly 85% fell in the genetic ancestry cluster associated with self-reported Caucasian donors. Donor age, sex, ethnicity and CMV serostatus were compiled alongside the repertoire data. In a later genetic analysis, genome-wide SNP genotypes for about three fifths of the roughly 670 donors were used, and that subset was treated as a discovery cohort. Rather than using new phenotypic data, the later analysis identified candidate immune exposures from TCR beta sequences and from how often those sequences occurred across donors. The study aimed to test whether cataloging public T cell receptors could reveal signatures of past pathogen exposure. The study profiled the T cell repertoires of about 720 subjects by immunosequencing and related them to cytomegalovirus serostatus. Four or five DR-DQ haplotypes were treated as single units for association and clustering because of strong linkage in the cohort. In addition to the first cohort of approximately 650 subjects, a separate validation cohort of about 120 different subjects was used. Among around 400 genotyped donors of the cohort, an average of roughly 230,000 unique TCR beta nucleotide sequences was sequenced per donor, of which 15% to 20% were non-productive. All discovery cohort repertoires had been generated using a single sequencing platform. The study combined high-throughput TCR immunosequencing, statistical association of individual TCRs with disease status, and machine learning to predict cytomegalovirus infection status. The full study reports these points: CMV serostatus was the only immune exposure information available for the cohort. An earlier analysis of approximately 600 of the donors showed that most TCR beta V segments appeared in productive rearrangements either about 87% or about 30% of the time, which broadly matched IMGT annotations. According to a later analysis, parvovirus B19, influenza, CMV and Epstein-Barr virus appeared linked to several top co-occurrence clusters. In a later genetic analysis, fewer N-insertions in productive TCRs were reported among donors in an Asian-associated ancestry cluster than the approximately 670-donor mean. In a later analysis, TCR association rates were found to vary across HLA loci, with the most associated TCRs seen for DRB1 alleles and the fewest for HLA-C alleles. Most TCR sequences were seen in very few donors, while some public TCRs were found in many individuals. The study gave a list of more than 150 TCR beta chains associated with cytomegalovirus. In a later genetic analysis, a missense DCLRE1C variant was associated with V-gene and J-gene trimming of TCR beta chains, and the association was replicated in an independent cohort. Strong co-occurrence of HLA alleles, especially DR and DQ, made assigning TCR associations to individual alleles difficult. Three of the identified cytomegalovirus-associated TCR beta chains were confirmed in vitro to be specific for cytomegalovirus antigens. The 87-base-pair reads could not distinguish some IMGT-functional V segments, including TRBV6-2 and TRBV6-3, so those segments were excluded. The presence/absence analyses assumed that sequencing depth was roughly uniform across donors, and that assumption may not be true. The classifier was reported to diagnose cytomegalovirus status with high specificity and sensitivity in both the original cohort and the validation cohort. In a later analysis, most CMV-associated TCR beta chains were found to appear HLA-restricted, with HLA associations seemingly driven largely by CMV exposure. Specific HLA alleles were associated with 15,000 to 20,000 TCR beta sequences at a false discovery rate of 0.05 in a later analysis. Correlated functional status among segregating V segments might be attributable to linkage disequilibrium, but an unknown experimental factor could not be ruled out. Because counts were too low, seventeen rarely observed V segments, including chromosome 9 orphons, were left out of the earlier analysis of roughly 600 of the donors. Only TCR beta chains were sequenced in this cohort, and the absence of alpha or paired-chain data limited detectable features. The sequencing pipeline was judged likely to have produced a cluster of highly shared sequence variants as a technical artifact. A further reported finding was that TCR beta sequences accurately predicted the HLA-A and HLA-B alleles for most subjects in the first cohort. In a later analysis, HLA-associated TCR beta chains showed more clonal expansion and lower generation probabilities than non-associated chains that were equally common. Because HLA typing was unavailable for some donors at each locus, only the typed subset was used in association tests. It was suggested by the authors that the approach could potentially be generalized to other disease states and immunological phenotypes.

Preparation of the library involved the immunoSEQ multiplex PCR assay. A mixture of 60 forward primers for TCR Vbeta segments and 13 reverse primers for TCR Jbeta segments was used in the multiplex PCR. The CDR3 region of rearranged TCR beta genes was amplified from genomic DNA with a multiplex PCR assay. Amplified TCR beta libraries were sequenced as 87-base-pair reads on the Illumina HiSeq System. Concerning the study's data processing: Across the 500 to 700 repertoires, a later analysis counted tens of millions of unique TCR beta chains, roughly 11 million of which were shared by at least two donors. Raw reads were error-corrected and collapsed into unique sequences with a nearest-neighbor algorithm that merged closely related sequences to remove PCR and sequencing errors. To assign V, D and J gene segments, CDR3 sequences were aligned to IMGT reference sequences. For a sequence to be retained, a match of at least six nucleotides to both a V gene segment and a J gene segment was required. Rearrangements were classified as productive when the CDR3 lacked stop codons and remained in frame with V and J, and all other rearrangements were classified as non-productive. Following IMGT convention, CDR3 was defined as the stretch from the second conserved V-encoded cysteine to the conserved J-encoded phenylalanine. In an earlier analysis of some 550 of the donors, sequences lacking an unambiguous match to a single V gene segment were excluded. In an earlier analysis of 587 of the donors, V segments were called functional above 56.7% productive rearrangements and were called segregating when the between-donor standard deviation exceeded 5%. A statistical classification framework was built to diagnose cytomegalovirus status from the catalog of TCR beta chain sequences. A later analysis assigned V and J genes by comparing TCR nucleotide sequences with IMGT/GENE-DB human TR gene sequences. A later analysis assigned CDR3 sequences and most-parsimonious VDJ recombination scenarios with the TCRdist pipeline. In a later analysis, each TCR beta chain was defined by its CDR3 amino acid sequence together with its V-gene family, and reads lacking a unique V-gene family were excluded. To address suspected cross-contamination and a sequencing artifact, a later analysis removed roughly 640 highly shared, low-generation-probability nucleotide sequences. In a later analysis, a clonal expansion index was calculated for each public chain from normalized within-repertoire ranks of inferred template counts. A later analysis computed generation probabilities with a VDJ recombination model fitted to out-of-frame rearrangements, and checked the results against IGoR. In a later analysis, hypergeometric tests were used to score TCR-TCR, TCR-HLA and TCR-CMV co-occurrence, with a repertoire-size bias correction applied to TCR pairs. A later analysis estimated false discovery rates by permuting HLA or CMV assignments 20 times. In a later analysis, co-occurring TCRs were grouped using DBSCAN, with TCRdist sequence similarity added in when clustering inside HLA-allele-positive subsets. For co-occurrence clustering, repertoires with fewer than 30,000 or more than 120,000 public chains were excluded, along with roughly five repertoires with anomalous nucleotide sharing. TCRdb limited this immuneACCESS table to in-frame rearrangements with V and J called. A share of clones is missing; checked studies link under half to unresolved V genes, and the rest is unexplained. V, J and clone size are those of that table, while D and trimming were read from the DNA. The sample table records about 180,000 clones; around 82% of these occur just once. The ten largest clones capture around 6% of the sample.

For CDR1 and CDR2, the germline V gene (reference sequence) lists LNHNV and YYDKDF. V has 1 base trimmed and J has 5 bases trimmed; junction bases matching no gene number 2. Including the terminal cysteine and phenylalanine, the CDR3 comprises 14 residues. This entry keeps only the CDR3 DNA: 42 bases, framed from base 1. The cohort was made up of about 610 healthy bone marrow donors. At the time of sampling, every cohort member was nominally healthy, though immune exposures that went unrecorded were likely present. The donor was CMV seronegative and was included in the group of approximately 350 seronegative cohort members. Each donor provided a peripheral blood sample, and peripheral blood mononuclear cells were used for TCR beta sequencing. The Qiagen DNeasy Blood Extraction Kit was used to extract genomic DNA from the blood cell samples. Comment on this clone: The antigen this receptor binds is unknown. One base away there is no much larger clone; base qualities are not given.

The specimen was PBMCs. This clonotype was obtained from a middle-aged man in good health and CMV-seronegative. The sequence links TRBV15 to TRBJ2-1, with 7 junctional bases fitting TRBD2. The CDR3 loop reads CATSRASGDNEQFF. The nucleotides are TGTGCCACCAGCAGAGCTAGCGGTGACAATGAGCAGTTCTTC.